Each of the 5 T cell receptor beta chains below was sequenced from the same sample in a study of T cell changes during pregnancy in multiple sclerosis. The protocol was immunoSEQ multiplex PCR, while the TCRdb copy is restricted to in-frame clones and leaves out a portion. This sample carries tens of thousands of clones, 91% of them seen once, and the ten largest clones take around 3.3%. Here the sequenced sample was PBMCs, taken in the first trimester of pregnancy. These receptors all stem from a female donor in good health, serving as a control in a pregnancy study. Some clones in this sample may be carry-over from other donors' samples.

This clone was picked up one time. J is TRBJ1-1 and V is TRBV28; 7 positions agree with TRBD1. V shed 7 bases and J 11 bases; nucleotides not matched to a gene: 13. The CDR3 runs 13 residues. Germline lookup yields CDR1 MDHEN and CDR2 SYDVKM. CDR3 sequence (DNA): TGTGCCAGCATGTTACCCCCTGGGACAGCGGCTTTCTTT. Encoded protein: CASMLPPGTAAFF.

The chain recombines TRBV4-1 with TRBJ1-6; maybe TRBD1 (5 bases). Germline CDR1 MGHRA, CDR2 YSYEKL. The germline V and J ends were trimmed by 4 bases and 5 bases, with 9 bases remaining between them. The CDR3 is 14 amino acids. The CDR3 here is CASSPPGDNSPLHF. The CDR3, as DNA: TGCGCCAGCAGCCCACCGGGGGATAATTCACCCCTCCACTTT.

This clone was observed a single time. The V and J genes are TRBV4-1 and TRBJ1-4; D is ambiguous. Germline loops: CDR1 MGHRA, CDR2 YSYEKL. Trimming stripped 1 base from V and 0 bases from J, with 6 bases between. The CDR3 contains 15 residues. CDR3 amino acids: CASSQVAATNEKLFF. Here the CDR3 DNA reads TGCGCCAGCAGCCAAGTAGCGGCAACTAATGAAAAACTGTTTTTT.

This chain joins TRBV27 and TRBJ1-6; 7 bases are shared with TRBD1. This CDR3 contains 16 residues. The V segment lost 0 bases and the J segment 9 bases; nucleotides outside the gene matches: 8. Per the germline V gene, CDR1 is MNHEY and CDR2 is SMNVEV (reference sequence). The CDR3 spells CASSLSSTGLGSPLHF. Here the CDR3 DNA reads TGTGCCAGCAGTTTATCCTCGACAGGGTTGGGTTCACCCCTCCACTTT.

The rearrangement uses TRBV5-6 and TRBJ2-6; no reliable D call. The CDR3 is made up of 19 amino acids. The V and J ends lost 5 bases and 0 bases respectively, with 21 bases between them. Per the germline V gene, CDR1 is SGHDT and CDR2 is YYEEEE. CDR3 in DNA: TGTGCCAGCAGTCCATCTCTGGCATCAGGCAGCTCTGGGGCCAACGTCCTGACTTTC. It encodes CASSPSLASGSSGANVLTF.